The next 17 T cell receptor beta chains were all read from a single sample in a study of regulatory T cells in long-lasting Graves disease. Libraries of TCR beta came from iRepertoire HTBI primers plus Arm-PCR of CDR3 regions. Via MiXCR, TCRdb re-called the multiplex PCR reads, giving one row per CDR3 protein. Altogether about 450,000 distinct CDR3 sequences are present, 23% being singletons, with the ten largest covering 26%. Time point defined: persistent/refractory GD, antithyroid drugs over 5 years with positive TRAb. TCR sequences were obtained from RNA taken from PBMCs. The sequenced sample was peripheral blood mononuclear cells (PBMCs), obtained when the disease was refractory, from a patient treated with antithyroid drugs. The receptor source for this set is a female donor with Graves disease.

This clonotype was counted ten times or more. V is TRBV20-1 and J is TRBJ2-5; D not certain. Trimming pared 3 bases from V and 3 bases from J, leaving 8 bases between. CDR3 length: 12 amino acids. Germline V gene data show CDR1 as DFQATT and CDR2 as SNEGSKA (reference sequence). In nucleotides, the CDR3 is TGCAGTGCTAGGGCAGTAGAAGAGACCCAGTACTTC. Translation gives CSARAVEETQYF.

Only a few counts were recorded for this clonotype. The chain recombines TRBV6-2 or TRBV6-3 with TRBJ1-5; D may be TRBD1 (6 bases). Trimming left V 4 bases short and J 0 bases short, with 10 bases between. Per germline, CDR1 MNHEY and CDR2 SVGEGT. The CDR3 loop spans 15 amino acids. CDR3: CASSSTGRSNQPQHF. CDR3 coding DNA: TGTGCCAGCAGTTCCACAGGGCGTAGCAATCAGCCCCAGCATTTT.

This clonotype was observed a handful of times. V and J are TRBV19 and TRBJ1-1; TRBD1 might be the D (5 bases). The germline V gene encodes CDR1 LNHDA and CDR2 SQIVND (reference sequence). V gave up 1 base and J gave up 0 bases, with 15 bases separating them. This CDR3 is built from 17 residues. The CDR3 region is CASSIGSWGTLNTEAFF. CDR3 DNA sequence: TGTGCCAGTAGTATAGGAAGTTGGGGGACCTTGAACACTGAAGCTTTCTTT. Full variable domain (remainder filled in from reference TRBV19 and TRBJ1-1): DGGITQSPKYLFRKEGQNVTLSCEQNLNHDAMYWYRQDPGQGLRLIYYSQIVNDFQKGDIAEGYSVSREKKESFPLTVTSAQKNPTAFYLCASSIGSWGTLNTEAFFGQGTRLTVV.

With regard to this clonotype: A much larger clone lies one base from this, so it may be a read error. The CDR3 loop is CAISESGLPYEHYF. The CDR3 nucleotides read TGTGCCATCAGTGAGTCGGGACTACCCTACGAGCATTACTTC. The rearrangement links TRBV10-3 to TRBJ2-7, with TRBD2 matching over 7 bases. CDR3 length: 14 residues. Germline CDR1 and CDR2: ENHRY and SYGVKD.

This clonotype was found a few times. The genes are TRBV10-3 and TRBJ1-1, with 7 bases matching TRBD1. Trimming took 5 bases from V and 5 from J; bases not matched to a gene: 8. CDR3 size: 14 residues. Germline CDR1 and CDR2: ENHRY and SYGVKD. In DNA form, the CDR3 reads TGTGCCATCAGTATGACAGGGCTACGGACTGAAGCTTTCTTT. It yields the protein CAISMTGLRTEAFF.

The chain links TRBV3-1 to TRBJ1-2; possible D gene TRBD1, 5 bases. V was pared by 1 base and J by 1 base, with 10 bases between. The CDR3 sequence is 15 residues long. From germline, CDR1 is LGHDT and CDR2 YNNKEL (reference sequence). The CDR3 loop reads CASSQAVGVNYGYTF. The CDR3 region has the DNA TGTGCCAGCAGCCAAGCTGTAGGGGTTAACTATGGCTACACCTTC.

This clonotype has a count of ten or more. The chain employs TRBV3-1 and TRBJ1-4, with D unresolved. This CDR3 contains 14 residues. Germline V gene sequence: CDR1 LGHDT, CDR2 YNNKEL (reference sequence). V was pared by 1 base and J by 5 bases, with 8 bases between. CDR3 region: CASSQGRLNEKLFF. For the CDR3, the DNA is TGTGCCAGCAGCCAAGGACGGCTAAATGAAAAACTGTTTTTT.

This clonotype came up a few times. The chain couples TRBV7-2 to TRBJ1-1, with D possibly matching TRBD1 (5 bases). This CDR3 contains 13 residues. Trimming removed 6 bases at V and 11 bases at J, with 19 bases between. The germline CDR1 and CDR2 sequences are SGHTA and FQGNSA. CDR3 nucleotide sequence: TGTGCCAGCAGTAATCGGGACCCCCAAGTGGCTTTCTTT. Protein: CASSNRDPQVAFF.

This clonotype was seen at least ten times. V gene TRBV27 combines with J gene TRBJ1-1; weak D call: TRBD1 (6 bases). V shed 3 bases and J shed 1 base, with 9 bases lying between them. The CDR3 consists of 14 residues. Germline CDR1 and CDR2: MNHEY and SMNVEV (reference sequence). CDR3 bases: TGTGCCAGCAGTTTGCAGGGGAGGAACACTGAAGCTTTCTTT. It yields the protein CASSLQGRNTEAFF.

A remark on this clonotype: A much larger clonotype is one base distant, so this may be a read error. V and J are TRBV5-4 and TRBJ1-4; 7 positions match TRBD1. Trimming removed 1 base from V and 5 bases from J; junction bases left unmatched: 2. The CDR3 is 14 amino acids. Germline V gives CDR1 SGHNT, CDR2 YYREEE (reference sequence). The CDR3 sequence is CASSLQQGNEKLFF. CDR3 in DNA: TGTGCCAGCAGCTTGCAACAGGGGAATGAAAAACTGTTTTTT.

This clonotype was picked up many times. The chain employs TRBV20-1 and TRBJ2-5, with TRBD1 identical over 9 bases. Trimming cost V 3 bases and J 5 bases; bases outside gene matches: 13. CDR1 and CDR2 from the germline V gene are DFQATT and SNEGSKA (reference sequence). The CDR3 extends over 16 amino acids. The CDR3, as DNA: TGCAGTGCTAGTTCCGAACCGGGACAGGGAAGGGAGACCCAGTACTTC. This translates into CSASSEPGQGRETQYF.

This clonotype was seen a few times. V and J are TRBV16 and TRBJ1-2, with 7 nucleotides matching TRBD1. CDR3 size: 13 residues. J was trimmed by 8 bases and V by 1 base; bases with no gene match: 4. Germline-derived CDR1 and CDR2 are KGHSY and FQNENV. CDR3 sequence: CASSQLTGTGYTF. Here the CDR3 DNA reads TGTGCCAGCAGCCAATTGACAGGGACGGGCTACACCTTC.

This clonotype has ten or more counts. V gene TRBV12-5 combines with J gene TRBJ1-2; a possible D gene is TRBD1 (5 bases). The CDR3 spans 13 residues. Trimming removed 1 base from V and 2 bases from J, with 5 bases in between. Germline V gene data show CDR1 as LGHNT and CDR2 as FRNRAP. CDR3 sequence reads: CASGLGQNYGYTF. The CDR3 DNA follows: TGTGCTAGTGGTTTGGGACAGAACTATGGCTACACCTTC.

The chain carries TRBV7-9 and TRBJ2-7; D might be TRBD2 (6 bases). The ends were cut back, 3 bases at V and 7 bases at J, with 16 bases in the middle. The CDR3 has 14 amino acids. Germline V gene data show CDR1 as SEHNR and CDR2 as FQNEAQ (reference sequence). Written as DNA, the CDR3 is TGTGCCAGCAGCTTCGGCGGGGCCTTCTGGGAGCAGTACTTC. Translated, it gives CASSFGGAFWEQYF.

This sequence joins TRBV6-1 and TRBJ1-5, with D possibly TRBD1 on 6 matching bases. Germline V gene sequence: CDR1 MNHNS, CDR2 SASEGT. V gave up 6 bases and J gave up 5 bases, with 20 bases separating them. The CDR3 is 16 residues long. CDR3: CASRVQGGQLYQPQHF. CDR3 DNA: TGTGCCAGCAGGGTACAGGGCGGGCAGCTTTATCAGCCCCAGCATTTT.

This clonotype was seen a handful of times. The rearrangement uses TRBV25-1 and TRBJ1-1; tentative D call: TRBD1 (6 bases). The V end lost 1 base, the J end lost 0 bases, and 12 bases lay between the germline ends. There are 16 residues in the CDR3. Germline CDR1 MGHDK, CDR2 SYGVNS. CDR3 nucleotides: TGTGCCAGCAGTGAATTAGGGGGGGGCATGAACACTGAAGCTTTCTTT. This gives the protein CASSELGGGMNTEAFF.

This rearrangement joins TRBV12-3 or TRBV12-4 to TRBJ2-5, with D unresolved. V was clipped by 2 bases and J by 2 bases, with 6 bases between them. The CDR3 spans 13 residues. This CDR3 reads CASSLFTQETQYF. In nucleotides, the CDR3 is TGTGCCAGCAGTTTATTCACTCAAGAGACCCAGTACTTC.